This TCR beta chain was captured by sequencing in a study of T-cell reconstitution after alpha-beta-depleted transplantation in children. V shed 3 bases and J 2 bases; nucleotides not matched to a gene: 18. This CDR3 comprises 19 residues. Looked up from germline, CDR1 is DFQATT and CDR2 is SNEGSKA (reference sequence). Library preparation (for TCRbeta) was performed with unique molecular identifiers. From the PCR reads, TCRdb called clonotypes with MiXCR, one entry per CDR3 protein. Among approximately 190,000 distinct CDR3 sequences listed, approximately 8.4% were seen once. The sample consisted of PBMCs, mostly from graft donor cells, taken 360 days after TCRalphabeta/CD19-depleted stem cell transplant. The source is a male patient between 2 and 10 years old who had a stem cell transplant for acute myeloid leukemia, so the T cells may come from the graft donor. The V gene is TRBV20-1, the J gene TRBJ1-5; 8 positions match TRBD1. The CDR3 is CSASAPPGQAKAGNQPQHF. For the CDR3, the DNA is TGCAGTGCTAGCGCGCCCCCGGGACAGGCTAAAGCTGGCAATCAGCCCCAGCATTTT.